These 29 T cell receptor beta chains came from one sample sequenced in a study of CD8+ T cells in alopecia areata. Scientists pooled cutaneous lymph node cells and sorted them on CD4, CD8alpha, NKG2D, NKG2ACE and other markers. Extracted RNA was reverse transcribed into cDNA, the sequencing template. Clones were read by immunoSEQ multiplex PCR, and TCRdb kept only the in-frame ones, dropping some. Singletons are absent from the sample, which has about 270,000 clones. Sequencing used CD4+ T cells sorted from a lymph node. The receptors shown here come from a C3H/HeJ mouse with alopecia areata. MHC haplotype of the mouse line: H2-k.

About this clone itself: Any gene name here is a mouse gene name. The sequenced fragment ends 4 residues before the CDR3 boundary, so the rest is inferred from the germline J gene. The V and J genes are TRBV19 and TRBJ2-1, with TRBD2 identical over 8 bases. J was trimmed by 0 bases and V by 2 bases; bases with no gene match: 1. CDR1 and CDR2 (germline): FNHDT, SITEND (reference sequence). This CDR3 region has 15 residues. The sequenced CDR3 bases are TGTGCCAGCAGTATGACTGGGGATAACTATGCT. Translation gives CASSMTGDNYA. From start to end, the CDR3 is CASSMTGDNYAEQFF.

This clone turned up a few times. Any gene name here is a mouse gene name. The DNA ends 4 residues before the CDR3 does, and the rest of the CDR3 is filled in from the germline J gene. The same CDR3 can be traced to other DNA sequences in this sample. This chain links TRBV13-1 with TRBJ2-5, with D hard to call. The CDR3 covers 15 residues. Germline assignment: CDR1 NSHNY and CDR2 SYGAGN. Trimming stripped 0 bases from V and 0 bases from J, with 8 bases between. CDR3 sequence: CASSDARGNQDTQYF. The CDR3 DNA, read in part, is TGTGCCAGCAGTGATGCAAGAGGGAACCAAGAC.

This clone occurred a few times. This could be a read error, since a much larger clone is one nucleotide away. Gene names and germline match the mouse. From the germline J gene comes the end of the CDR3, since the read stops 4 residues before it. The same CDR3 arises from other DNA sequences in this sample as well. The rearrangement joins TRBV13-3 to TRBJ2-7; 9 positions match TRBD1. The CDR3 consists of 14 residues. V trimming: 2 bases; J trimming: 0 bases; junction bases outside the gene matches: 0. The germline V gene has CDR1 NNHDY and CDR2 SYVADS. Here the CDR3 reads CASSETGGSYEQYF. Partial CDR3 DNA: TGTGCCAGCAGTGAGACAGGGGGCTCCTAT.

This clone was seen only a few times. Mouse gene names apply. The read falls 4 residues short of the CDR3 end, and the missing part is taken from the germline J gene. The gene calls are TRBV13-3 and TRBJ2-1; TRBD2 agrees at 14 bases. CDR3 length: 17 amino acids. Germline values: CDR1 NNHDY, CDR2 SYVADS. V dropped 3 bases and J dropped 3; count of bases not matched to a gene: 5. The sequenced CDR3 bases are TGTGCCAGCAGTGTCCCGGGACTGGGGGGGCGCTATGCT. It specifies CASSVPGLGGRYA. In full, the CDR3 reads CASSVPGLGGRYAEQFF.

Details on this clone: These gene names are mouse names. The CDR3 bases that were read are TGCACCTGCAGTGCAGCAAGGGATTCGCCC. Translated, it gives CTCSAARDSP. The entire CDR3 sequence reads CTCSAARDSPLYF. The rearrangement links TRBV1 to TRBJ1-6; no reliable D call. Read coverage stops 3 residues before the CDR3 terminus; the germline J gene supplies the remainder. TRBJ1-6 is given ORF status, its function remaining uncertain. CDR1 is NSQYPW, CDR2 LRSPGD, per germline (reference sequence). The germline V and J ends were trimmed by 1 base and 8 bases, with 6 bases remaining between them. This CDR3 comprises 13 residues.

This clone was recorded a few times. Gene names are the mouse ones. The read ends 4 residues early relative to the CDR3; the germline J gene fills the gap. The chain joins TRBV5 to TRBJ2-1, with 11 bases identical to TRBD2. CDR3 length: 16 amino acids. The germline CDR1 and CDR2 sequences are LGHNA and YNLKQL (reference sequence). The V segment lost 4 bases and the J segment 3 bases; nucleotides outside the gene matches: 5. CDR3 amino acids: CASSPRDWGLYAEQFF. CDR3 bases read: TGTGCCAGCAGCCCCCGGGACTGGGGGCTCTATGCT.

This clone was recorded a few times. Gene names are mouse gene names. Partial CDR3 DNA: TGTGCCAGCAGGTCCGACTGGGGGAACTATGCT. As protein: CASRSDWGNYA. The entire CDR3 sequence reads CASRSDWGNYAEQFF. V usage is TRBV19 and J usage is TRBJ2-1; TRBD2 matches 9 bases. From the germline J gene comes the end of the CDR3, since the read stops 4 residues before it. The CDR3 spans 15 residues. The germline V gene has CDR1 FNHDT and CDR2 SITEND (reference sequence). Trimming took 5 bases from V and 1 from J; bases not matched to a gene: 4.

Concerning this clone itself: Here the gene names and germline are mouse. Read coverage stops 4 residues before the CDR3 terminus; the germline J gene supplies the remainder. This rearrangement joins TRBV19 to TRBJ2-1; D perhaps matches TRBD2 (5 bases). Germline V gene lookup returns CDR1 FNHDT and CDR2 SITEND (reference sequence). The CDR3 length is 15 residues. V lost 0 bases, J lost 0 bases, and 7 bases lay in between. The CDR3 is CASSIDGVNYAEQFF. The part of the CDR3 DNA that was read is TGTGCCAGCAGTATAGATGGGGTTAACTATGCT. Full variable domain (remainder filled in from reference TRBV19 and TRBJ2-1): GGIITQTPKFLIGQEGQKLTLKCQQNFNHDTMYWYRQDSGKGLRLIYYSITENDLQKGDLSEGYDASREKKSSFSLTVTSAQKNEMAVFLCASSIDGVNYAEQFFGPGTRLTVL.

This clone was picked up many times. The gene symbols are mouse symbols. Within the sample, other DNA sequences also encode this same CDR3. The part of the CDR3 DNA that was read is TGCACCTGCAGTGGTGGACAATTCCAAGAC. Residues: CTCSGGQFQD. The complete CDR3 protein is CTCSGGQFQDTQYF. The chain carries TRBV1 and TRBJ2-5; D is possibly TRBD1 (5 bases). The sequenced fragment ends 4 residues before the CDR3 boundary, so the rest is inferred from the germline J gene. The CDR3 runs 14 residues. Germline V lookup: CDR1 NSQYPW, CDR2 LRSPGD (reference sequence). Trimming pared 4 bases from V and 2 bases from J, leaving 10 bases between.

Notes on this clone: These gene names are mouse names. The read finishes 4 residues shy of the CDR3 end, and the germline J gene is used to complete it. J is TRBJ2-3 and V is TRBV13-2; 8 positions match TRBD1. Germline trimming cut 5 bases from V and 3 bases from J; bases unmatched to any gene: 2. Germline CDR1 NNHNN, CDR2 SYGAGS (reference sequence). The CDR3 contains 13 residues. The covered CDR3 bases are TGTGCCAGCGGCAGGGGGCGAGCAGAA. It yields the protein CASGRGRAE. The whole CDR3 sequence reads CASGRGRAETLYF.

In the case of this clone: Any gene name here is a mouse gene name. CDR3 protein: CASSDWGLANTGQLYF. The sequenced part of the CDR3 DNA is TGTGCCAGCAGTGACTGGGGGCTTGCAAACACCGGG. This chain links TRBV13-3 with TRBJ2-2; D may be TRBD2 (7 bases). The read ends 4 residues shy of where the CDR3 ends; the end is completed using the germline J gene. V shed 2 bases and J shed 0 bases, with 11 bases lying between them. The CDR3 length is 16 residues. Germline loops: CDR1 NNHDY, CDR2 SYVADS.

Notes on this clone: Any gene name here is a mouse gene name. The CDR3: CASGGQGIQDTQYF. CDR3 bases read: TGTGCTAGCGGAGGACAGGGGATCCAAGAC. The rearrangement uses TRBV17 and TRBJ2-5; 9 bases align to TRBD1. The read falls 4 residues short of the CDR3 end, and the missing part is taken from the germline J gene. This CDR3 spans 14 amino acids. The germline gives CDR1 MNHDT, CDR2 YYDKIL. V shed 8 bases and J 2 bases; nucleotides not matched to a gene: 5.

This clone showed up just a few times. Genes and germline come from the mouse. Read data end 4 residues before the CDR3 end; the end is taken from the germline J gene. The chain uses TRBV19 and TRBJ2-1; TRBD1 matches 8 bases. Germline V gene sequence: CDR1 FNHDT, CDR2 SITEND (reference sequence). CDR3 length: 16 residues. After removal of 0 bases from V and 0 bases from J, the junction contained 2 bases not matched to a gene. Partial CDR3 DNA: TGTGCCAGCAGTATAGTGGACAGGGTTAACTATGCT. This codes for CASSIVDRVNYA. The entire CDR3 reads CASSIVDRVNYAEQFF.

This clone was picked up a small number of times. All gene names here are mouse names. The read stops 4 residues short of the end of the CDR3; the missing end is completed from the germline J gene. Other DNA variants within this sample encode the same CDR3. The rearrangement uses TRBV13-1 and TRBJ2-1, with D maybe TRBD2 (7 bases). From germline, CDR1 is NSHNY and CDR2 SYGAGN. With 0 bases removed from V and 5 bases from J, the gap between germline ends came to 9 bases. This CDR3 has 14 amino acids. CDR3 DNA (partial): TGTGCCAGCAGTGATGGAGGGGGGGATGCT. This encodes CASSDGGGDA. The entire CDR3 protein is CASSDGGGDAEQFF.

This clone was observed a handful of times. Gene names denote mouse genes. The read halts 4 residues ahead of the CDR3 end, with the missing end drawn from the germline J gene. V is TRBV19 and J is TRBJ2-3; 7 bases match TRBD1. V was pared by 6 bases and J by 0 bases, with 4 bases of the junction left unmatched. Germline assignment: CDR1 FNHDT and CDR2 SITEND (reference sequence). This CDR3 is 14 amino acids long. This CDR3 reads CASTDRASAETLYF. The part of the CDR3 DNA that was read is TGTGCCAGCACTGACAGGGCTAGTGCAGAA.

A few counts support this clone. Any gene name here is a mouse gene name. The read gets to within 4 residues of the CDR3 end, and the germline J gene fills in the rest. Other nucleotide sequences in the sample specify the same CDR3. This chain links TRBV31 with TRBJ2-1, with 11 bases fitting TRBD2. The CDR3 runs 14 residues. V dropped 2 bases and J dropped 3; count of bases not matched to a gene: 0. Germline values: CDR1 GKSSPN, CDR2 SITVG. The DNA read from the CDR3 is TGTGCCTGGAGTGGGACTGGGGGCTATGCT. The encoded protein is CAWSGTGGYA. The CDR3, in full, reads CAWSGTGGYAEQFF.

The sample holds a few counts of this clone. These gene names are mouse names. The CDR3 end lies 4 residues beyond the end of the read and is filled in from the germline J gene. J is TRBJ2-7 and V is TRBV13-3, with 14 bases fitting TRBD2. With V trimmed by 9 bases and J by 3 bases, 5 bases remained unmatched. The V gene's germline CDR1 is NNHDY and CDR2 SYVADS. The CDR3 has 14 amino acids. Partial CDR3 DNA: TGTGCCATCGGGACTGGGGGGGCCTACTAT. It yields the protein CAIGTGGAYY. The CDR3 as a whole reads CAIGTGGAYYEQYF.

This clone was observed a handful of times. The genes and germline here are from mouse. The observed sequence ends 4 residues before the CDR3 terminus, with the missing tail filled in from the germline J gene. The rearrangement joins TRBV13-2 to TRBJ2-5; tentative D call: TRBD1 (5 bases). CDR3 size: 13 residues. Germline loops: CDR1 NNHNN, CDR2 SYGAGS (reference sequence). This CDR3 reads CASGDSREDTQYF. The DNA read from the CDR3 is TGTGCCAGCGGTGATAGCAGGGAAGAC.

A few counts support this clone. Germline and genes: mouse. From the germline J gene comes the end of the CDR3, since the read stops 4 residues before it. The same CDR3 arises from other DNA sequences in this sample as well. This rearrangement joins TRBV5 to TRBJ2-7; D may be TRBD1 or TRBD2 (5 bases each). CDR3 size: 15 residues. With 0 bases removed from V and 0 bases from J, the gap between germline ends came to 9 bases. Germline-derived CDR1 and CDR2 are LGHNA and YNLKQL (reference sequence). CDR3 residues: CASSQEGVSSYEQYF. CDR3 DNA, as far as it was read: TGTGCCAGCAGCCAAGAGGGGGTAAGCTCCTAT.

As for this clone: Here the gene names and germline are mouse. Read sequence stops 4 residues before the CDR3 end, and the germline J gene provides the missing end. The sample contains more than one DNA sequence encoding this CDR3. The J gene is TRBJ2-7, the V gene TRBV5; 8 bases are shared with TRBD2. Germline CDR1 is LGHNA and CDR2 is YNLKQL (reference sequence). This CDR3 spans 13 amino acids. This chain's CDR3 is CASSRWGGYEQYF. CDR3 bases read: TGTGCCAGCAGCCGATGGGGGGGTTAT.

This clone has more than one count but fewer than ten. The gene names given are mouse names. The read comes to an end 4 residues before the CDR3 does, leaving the germline J gene to fill in the end. This sample includes further DNA sequences coding for the same CDR3. V usage is TRBV5 and J usage is TRBJ1-1; 9 bases agree with TRBD1. From germline, CDR1 is LGHNA and CDR2 YNLKQL (reference sequence). This CDR3 spans 12 amino acids. CDR3 bases read: TGTGCCAGCAGCCAGGACAGGGGA. This gives the protein CASSQDRG. The whole CDR3 region reads CASSQDRGEVFF.

A word on this clone: Here the gene names and germline are mouse. The read finishes 3 residues shy of the CDR3 end, and the germline J gene is used to complete it. V is TRBV13-1 and J is TRBJ1-6, with 9 bases identical to TRBD1. TRBJ1-6 is marked as an open reading frame, function uncertain. V lost 5 bases, J lost 3 bases, and 3 bases stayed unmatched. Germline V gene data show CDR1 as NSHNY and CDR2 as SYGAGN. This CDR3 region has 15 residues. The CDR3 region is CASSGTGNYNSPLYF. Incomplete CDR3 DNA: TGTGCCAGCAGCGGGACAGGGAACTATAATTCGCCC.

This clone was seen a handful of times. Mouse germline and gene names are used. The CDR3 region is CASGDAPGLGHYEQYF. The CDR3 DNA, read in part, is TGTGCCAGCGGTGATGCTCCGGGACTGGGGCACTAT. This rearrangement joins TRBV13-2 to TRBJ2-7, with TRBD2 matching over 10 bases. Read data end 4 residues before the CDR3 end; the end is taken from the germline J gene. V shed 0 bases and J 3 bases; nucleotides not matched to a gene: 6. Germline V gene sequence: CDR1 NNHNN, CDR2 SYGAGS (reference sequence). The CDR3 spans 16 residues.

For this clone: Gene names and germline match the mouse. CDR3 protein: CASSQGTSEVFF. The CDR3 DNA, read in part, is TGTGCCAGCAGCCAAGGGACATCA. The genes are TRBV5 and TRBJ1-1; TRBD1 is a possible D gene (5 bases). The CDR3 goes on 4 residues after the read ends, and that part is filled in from the germline J gene. Germline values: CDR1 LGHNA, CDR2 YNLKQL (reference sequence). The CDR3 runs to 12 residues.

Points on this clone: Mouse gene names apply. From the germline J gene comes the end of the CDR3, since the read stops 4 residues before it. This sample also contains other DNA sequences that code for the same CDR3. V usage is TRBV1 and J usage is TRBJ2-5; 8 positions agree with TRBD1. CDR1 NSQYPW and CDR2 LRSPGD come from the germline V gene (reference sequence). CDR3 size: 14 residues. Incomplete CDR3 DNA: TGCACCTGCAGTGCAGCGACAGGGGAAGAC. Its translation: CTCSAATGED. The complete CDR3 reads CTCSAATGEDTQYF.

This clone was seen a few times. Mouse germline and gene names are used. The CDR3 end is not reached by the read, which stops 4 residues before it; the germline J gene fills it in. The V gene is TRBV14, the J gene TRBJ2-5, with D tentatively TRBD1 (6 bases). The V end lost 4 bases, the J end lost 0 bases, and 12 bases lay between the germline ends. Germline CDR1 is SGHDT and CDR2 is FRDEAV. This CDR3 is built from 15 residues. The CDR3 bases that were read are TGTGCCAGCAGTGAAATGGACAGAAACCAAGAC. It translates to CASSEMDRNQD. In full, the CDR3 reads CASSEMDRNQDTQYF.

This clone occurred a few times. Mouse names are used for the genes. The observed sequence ends 4 residues before the CDR3 terminus, with the missing tail filled in from the germline J gene. The V gene is TRBV1, the J gene TRBJ2-2; 9 bases are shared with TRBD2. V was clipped by 0 bases and J by 4 bases; unmatched bases: 3. The CDR3 runs to 16 residues. CDR1 and CDR2 from the germline V gene are NSQYPW and LRSPGD (reference sequence). The chain's CDR3 is CTCSADGGARTGQLYF. The part of the CDR3 DNA that was read is TGCACCTGCAGTGCAGATGGGGGGGCGCGCACCGGG.

Concerning this clone itself: The gene names here belong to mouse. The read is 4 residues too short to cover the CDR3 end, so that end is filled in from the germline J gene. This specimen includes other DNA sequences encoding the same CDR3. The chain recombines TRBV31 with TRBJ1-2; D possibly corresponds to TRBD1 (5 bases). CDR1 is GKSSPN, CDR2 SITVG, per germline. CDR3 size: 14 residues. Trimming took off 0 bases at V and 0 bases at J, with 8 bases between the two ends. The sequenced CDR3 bases are TGTGCCTGGAGTCTAAGGGGTGCAAACTCC. Its protein is CAWSLRGANS. The full CDR3 protein is CAWSLRGANSDYTF.

A remark on this clone: Gene and germline names: mouse. Read data end 4 residues before the CDR3 end; the end is taken from the germline J gene. The chain combines TRBV1 with TRBJ2-3; 7 bases are a match to TRBD2. The CDR3 extends over 16 amino acids. Per germline, CDR1 NSQYPW and CDR2 LRSPGD (reference sequence). V lost 1 base, J lost 2 bases, and 6 bases stayed unmatched. The CDR3 sequence: CTCSAAAGGVAETLYF. The sequenced CDR3 bases are TGCACCTGCAGTGCAGCGGCTGGGGGTGTTGCAGAA.